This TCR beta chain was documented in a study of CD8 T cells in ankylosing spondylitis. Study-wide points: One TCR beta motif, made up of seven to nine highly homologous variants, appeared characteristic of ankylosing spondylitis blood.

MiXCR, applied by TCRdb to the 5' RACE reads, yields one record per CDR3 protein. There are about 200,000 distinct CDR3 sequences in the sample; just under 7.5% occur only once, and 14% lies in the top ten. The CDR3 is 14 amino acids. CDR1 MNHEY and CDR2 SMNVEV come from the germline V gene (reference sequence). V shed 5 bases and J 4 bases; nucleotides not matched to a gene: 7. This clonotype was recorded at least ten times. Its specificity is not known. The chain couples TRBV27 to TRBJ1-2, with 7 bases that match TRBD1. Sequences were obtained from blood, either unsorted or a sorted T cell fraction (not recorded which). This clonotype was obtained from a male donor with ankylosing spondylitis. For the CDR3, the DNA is TGTGCCAGCAGTGCCGACAGGGCTGGCTATGGCTACACCTTC. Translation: CASSADRAGYGYTF.